These 27 T cell receptor beta chains were sequenced from one sample in a study of blood T cell repertoires in COVID-19. Sequencing used immunoSEQ multiplex PCR; TCRdb keeps in-frame clones, though not all of them. The table has 150,000 to 200,000 clones, 75% to 90% seen once. Specimen: peripheral blood. All receptors come from a man between 65 and 80 years old with active or convalescent COVID-19.

The V call is TRBV4-3, the J call TRBJ2-2; D is perhaps TRBD2 (6 bases). Trimming stripped 1 base from V and 4 bases from J, with 22 bases between. CDR1 and CDR2 from the germline V gene are LGHNA and YSLEER. The CDR3 length is 19 residues. CDR3 protein: CASSQVGRRGVFSTGELFF. The CDR3 DNA reads TGCGCCAGCAGCCAAGTTGGAAGGCGCGGGGTTTTCAGCACCGGGGAGCTGTTTTTT.

The rearrangement links TRBV9 to TRBJ1-2; D is undetermined. Trimming took 0 bases from V and 2 from J, leaving 8 bases between them. CDR1 SGDLS and CDR2 YYNGEE come from the germline V gene. The CDR3 spans 14 residues. The DNA for the CDR3 is TGTGCCAGCAGCGTAGGGTCCGAGAACTATGGCTACACCTTC. It encodes CASSVGSENYGYTF.

The rearrangement joins TRBV9 to TRBJ2-2; no clear D gene. The CDR3 is made up of 14 amino acids. Trimming removed 1 base at V and 0 bases at J, with 4 bases between. Germline lookup yields CDR1 SGDLS and CDR2 YYNGEE. The CDR3 coding sequence is TGTGCCAGCAGCGTAAACACGAACACCGGGGAGCTGTTTTTT. It translates to CASSVNTNTGELFF.

The J gene is TRBJ2-3, the V gene TRBV6-2 or TRBV6-3; D is possibly TRBD2 (6 bases). The germline V and J ends were trimmed by 0 bases and 7 bases, with 23 bases remaining between them. The CDR3 loop spans 18 amino acids. Germline V CDR1 and CDR2: MNHEY, SVGEGT. This CDR3 reads CASSYSSSGPLIVNTQYF. CDR3 nucleotide sequence: TGTGCCAGCAGTTACTCGAGTAGCGGACCACTAATTGTAAATACGCAGTATTTT.

The chain has TRBV10-3 and TRBJ1-5, with D unclear. This CDR3 contains 13 residues. Germline V gene data show CDR1 as ENHRY and CDR2 as SYGVKD. V shed 3 bases and J shed 2 bases, with 5 bases lying between them. In nucleotides, the CDR3 is TGTGCCATCAGTGATGCAGGCAATCAGCCCCAGCATTTT. Translating it yields CAISDAGNQPQHF.

This chain connects TRBV2 to TRBJ1-4; D not resolved. Per the germline V gene, CDR1 is SNHLY and CDR2 is FYNNEI. This CDR3 is 11 amino acids long. The ends were cut back, 5 bases at V and 4 bases at J, with 2 bases in the middle. The CDR3, as DNA: TGTGCCAGCAGTCTTAATGAAAAACTGTTTTTT. This encodes CASSLNEKLFF.

V is TRBV2 and J is TRBJ2-7; 9 bases map to TRBD1. Germline V gene lookup returns CDR1 SNHLY and CDR2 FYNNEI. The CDR3 is 14 amino acids. V gave up 6 bases and J gave up 1 base; unmatched junction bases: 4. The CDR3 is CASRGTGISYEQYF. The DNA for the CDR3 is TGTGCCAGCAGGGGGACAGGGATTTCCTACGAGCAGTACTTC.

V and J are TRBV19 and TRBJ2-1, with D tentatively TRBD1 (5 bases). The V and J ends lost 3 bases and 9 bases respectively, with 9 bases between them. CDR1 is LNHDA and CDR2 is SQIVND in the germline V gene (reference sequence). The CDR3 runs 12 residues. CDR3 coding DNA: TGTGCCAGTAGTATCTGGGGCGGTGAGCAGTTCTTC. As protein: CASSIWGGEQFF.

The chain is built from TRBV24-1 and TRBJ2-7, with D uncertain. Per the germline V gene, CDR1 is KGHDR and CDR2 is SFDVKD. This CDR3 is built from 13 residues. With 5 bases removed from V and 5 bases from J, the gap between germline ends came to 12 bases. The CDR3 sequence is CATSGSYLDEQYF. CDR3 DNA: TGTGCCACCAGTGGATCTTACTTAGACGAGCAGTACTTC.

The rearrangement joins TRBV6-2 or TRBV6-3 to TRBJ1-5; 10 nucleotides line up with TRBD1. The V gene's germline CDR1 is MNHEY and CDR2 SVGEGT. Trimming at V came to 6 bases and at J to 0 bases, leaving 2 bases not matched to a gene. The length of the CDR3 is 15 residues. DNA of the CDR3: TGTGCCAGCAGCCGACAGGGGGCTAGCAATCAGCCCCAGCATTTT. Protein product: CASSRQGASNQPQHF.

The genes are TRBV10-3 and TRBJ2-1; 13 positions match TRBD2. This CDR3 contains 16 residues. Germline V CDR1 and CDR2: ENHRY, SYGVKD. V gave up 3 bases and J gave up 7 bases; unmatched junction bases: 6. In DNA form, the CDR3 reads TGTGCCATCAGTGAAGGACTAGCGGGGGCAAGGAATGAGCAGTTCTTC. Translating gives CAISEGLAGARNEQFF.

The chain combines TRBV23-1 with TRBJ2-5; unclear D gene. TRBV23-1 is given ORF status, its function remaining uncertain. The CDR3 totals 16 residues. Trimming took 4 bases from V and 3 from J, leaving 18 bases between them. As DNA, the CDR3 is TGCGCCAGCAGTCCCCAGGCGAGACCAGGAAAAGAGACCCAGTACTTC. This encodes CASSPQARPGKETQYF.

The chain uses TRBV18 and TRBJ2-2, with a possible D match to TRBD2 (6 bases). V was pared by 3 bases and J by 11 bases, with 7 bases between. Germline CDR1 and CDR2: KGHSH and LQKENI. This CDR3 spans 11 amino acids. In nucleotides, the CDR3 is TGTGCCAGCTCACCGGGAGGCGAGCTGTTTTTT. Amino acids: CASSPGGELFF. Filled out from reference TRBV18 and TRBJ2-2, the complete variable domain reads NAGVMQNPRHLVRRRGQEARLRCSPMKGHSHVYWYRQLPEEGLKFMVYLQKENIIDESGMPKERFSAEFPKEGPSILRIQQVVRGDSAAYFCASSPGGELFFGEGSRLTVL.

The CDR3 DNA follows: TGTGCCAGTACCGGGACAGGGAACACCGGGGAGCTGTTTTTT. Translating gives CASTGTGNTGELFF. V usage is TRBV19 and J usage is TRBJ2-2, with 8 positions matching TRBD1. The CDR3 contains 14 residues. Germline V gives CDR1 LNHDA, CDR2 SQIVND (reference sequence). V gave up 7 bases and J gave up 1 base; unmatched junction bases: 2.

This chain connects TRBV27 to TRBJ1-6; 11 bases are shared with TRBD1. The trim removed 2 bases at V and 7 bases at J, leaving 1 base unmatched. The CDR3 sequence is 15 residues long. CDR1 MNHEY and CDR2 SMNVEV come from the germline V gene (reference sequence). The DNA for the CDR3 is TGTGCCAGCAGTTTAGGACAGGGGGCGAATTCACCCCTCCACTTT. Its translation is CASSLGQGANSPLHF.

The rearrangement joins TRBV7-8 to TRBJ2-1; tentatively, D is TRBD1 (6 bases). CDR1 is SGHVS and CDR2 is FQNEAQ in the germline V gene. Trimming removed 2 bases at V and 3 bases at J, with 8 bases between. This CDR3 is built from 14 residues. DNA for the CDR3: TGTGCCAGCAGCTTACCAGGGGACTACAATGAGCAGTTCTTC. It is translated as CASSLPGDYNEQFF. Combining the CDR3 with reference TRBV7-8 and TRBJ2-1 gives the whole variable domain GAGVSQSPRYKVAKRGQDVALRCDPISGHVSLFWYQQALGQGPEFLTYFQNEAQLDKSGLPSDRFFAERPEGSVSTLKIQRTQQEDSAVYLCASSLPGDYNEQFFGPGTRLTVL.

This chain joins TRBV18 and TRBJ2-5; maybe TRBD1 (5 bases). Trimming shortened V by 6 bases and J by 5 bases, and 10 bases separated the two germline ends. This CDR3 has 12 amino acids. Germline V CDR1 and CDR2: KGHSH, LQKENI. CDR3 nucleotides: TGTGCCAGCTCGGACATGTGGGAGACCCAGTACTTC. It specifies CASSDMWETQYF.

The chain joins TRBV28 to TRBJ1-4, with TRBD1 matching 7 bases. Germline V gene lookup returns CDR1 MDHEN and CDR2 SYDVKM. This CDR3 comprises 15 residues. The ends lost 7 bases at V and 4 bases at J; junction bases unmatched: 9. The CDR3 coding sequence is TGTGCCAGCAAAGAAGCACAGGGGATTAATGAAAAACTGTTTTTT. Its protein is CASKEAQGINEKLFF.

The V call is TRBV6-6, the J call TRBJ2-7, with TRBD2 identical over 8 bases. Germline loops: CDR1 MNHNY, CDR2 SVGAGI (reference sequence). V dropped 3 bases and J dropped 1; count of bases not matched to a gene: 8. The CDR3 extends over 16 amino acids. This CDR3 reads CASSYHPAGESYEQYF. CDR3 in DNA: TGTGCCAGCAGTTATCATCCAGCGGGAGAGTCCTACGAGCAGTACTTC.

This chain links TRBV19 with TRBJ1-4; 10 bases fit TRBD1. This CDR3 has 15 residues. Trimming cost V 6 bases and J 8 bases; bases outside gene matches: 9. Germline CDR1 LNHDA, CDR2 SQIVND (reference sequence). The DNA of the CDR3 is TGTGCCAGTAGCCGCTCGGGGACAGGGGCCGAAAAACTGTTTTTT. As protein: CASSRSGTGAEKLFF. Supplemented by reference TRBV19 and TRBJ1-4, the full variable domain reads DGGITQSPKYLFRKEGQNVTLSCEQNLNHDAMYWYRQDPGQGLRLIYYSQIVNDFQKGDIAEGYSVSREKKESFPLTVTSAQKNPTAFYLCASSRSGTGAEKLFFGSGTQLSVL.

This chain uses TRBV3-1 (or the pseudogene TRBV3-2) with TRBJ2-1, with unresolved D. This CDR3 has 13 amino acids. The germline CDR1 and CDR2 sequences are LGHDT and YNNKEL (reference sequence). Trimming pared 3 bases from V and 4 bases from J, leaving 7 bases between. The CDR3 nucleotides read TGTGCCAGCAGCCACACTACATACAATGAGCAGTTCTTC. As protein: CASSHTTYNEQFF.

The gene calls are TRBV7-2 and TRBJ2-5, with 7 bases that match TRBD2. Germline V gene sequence: CDR1 SGHTA, CDR2 FQGNSA. CDR3 size: 15 residues. The J segment lost 5 bases and the V segment lost 6 bases, leaving 12 bases of the junction unmatched. The CDR3 bases are TGTGCCAGCAGTCCAAGCGGGGCCTCCGGGGAGACCCAGTACTTC. This encodes CASSPSGASGETQYF.

The V gene is TRBV5-8, the J gene TRBJ2-2; the D gene is possibly TRBD1 (6 bases). This CDR3 spans 14 amino acids. Germline V gene lookup returns CDR1 SGHTS and CDR2 YDEGEE. V was trimmed by 4 bases and J by 7 bases, leaving 14 bases between them. The DNA for the CDR3 is TGTGCCAGCAGCCCAACCAGGGGCCACGGGGAGCTGTTTTTT. Encoded protein: CASSPTRGHGELFF.

The chain employs TRBV28 and TRBJ1-5, with 8 nucleotides matching TRBD1. CDR3 length: 15 amino acids. The germline V gene has CDR1 MDHEN and CDR2 SYDVKM. The junction had 10 bases not matched to a gene; V was cut back by 6 bases and J by 6 bases. CDR3 in DNA: TGTGCCAGCAGATCCGACAGGGGCAACGGTCAGCCCCAGCATTTT. Amino acids: CASRSDRGNGQPQHF. Together with reference TRBV28 and TRBJ1-5, the CDR3 gives the full variable domain: DVKVTQSSRYLVKRTGEKVFLECVQDMDHENMFWYRQDPGLGLRLIYFSYDVKMKEKGDIPEGYSVSREKKERFSLILESASTNQTSMYLCASRSDRGNGQPQHFGDGTRLSIL.

The chain employs TRBV7-2 and TRBJ2-5; 9 bases map to TRBD2. CDR1 is SGHTA and CDR2 is FQGNSA in the germline V gene. The length of the CDR3 is 15 residues. Germline trimming cut 3 bases from V and 2 bases from J; bases unmatched to any gene: 4. The CDR3 bases are TGTGCCAGCAGCTTTTTGGCGGGGGGGCAAGAGACCCAGTACTTC. This encodes CASSFLAGGQETQYF.

The rearrangement joins TRBV6-2 or TRBV6-3 to TRBJ2-7; D may be TRBD1 (5 bases). With 6 bases removed from V and 1 base from J, the gap between germline ends came to 16 bases. Germline V gene lookup returns CDR1 MNHEY and CDR2 SVGEGT. The CDR3 totals 15 residues. CDR3 nucleotides: TGTGCCAGCAGCCCAGGACACAGAAAATCCTACGAGCAGTACTTC. The encoded protein is CASSPGHRKSYEQYF.

With regard to this clone: The same CDR3 can be traced to other DNA sequences in this sample. The chain couples TRBV5-1 to TRBJ1-6, with D hard to call. CDR1 is SGHRS, CDR2 YFSETQ, per germline. The CDR3 spans 15 residues. Trimming removed 0 bases at V and 0 bases at J, with 4 bases between. The CDR3 DNA reads TGCGCCAGCAGCTTGGGGAGCTCCTATAATTCACCCCTCCACTTT. This codes for CASSLGSSYNSPLHF.